This T cell receptor beta chain was documented in a study of cytomegalovirus exposure and HLA in healthy donors. This CDR3 has 15 residues. Germline CDR1 reads MNHEY; CDR2 reads SVGAGI. V was pared by 1 base and J by 3 bases, with 9 bases between. It was with 60 Vbeta and 13 Jbeta primers that the PCR ran. TCRdb's table, derived via immunoSEQ multiplex PCR, lists solely in-frame clones and lacks some. Its table lists 100,000 to 150,000 clones. This TCR was sampled from a woman between 40 and 55 years old in good health and CMV-seropositive. This chain connects TRBV6-5 to TRBJ1-4; D call uncertain. The sequenced material came from PBMCs. The CDR3 sequence is CASSYFREPNEKLFF. The CDR3 coding sequence is TGTGCCAGCAGTTACTTCCGGGAACCTAATGAAAAACTGTTTTTT.